The next 9 T cell receptor beta chains were all read from a single sample in a study of cytomegalovirus exposure and HLA in healthy donors. Primers for the PCR totalled 60 Vbeta and 13 Jbeta. Measured with immunoSEQ multiplex PCR; TCRdb has only the in-frame clones, and not every one. The sample consists of approximately 89,000 clones, under 80% of them appearing once. The source material was PBMCs. These receptors were obtained from a male donor in good health and CMV-seronegative.

This chain joins TRBV7-2 and TRBJ2-7, with D perhaps TRBD1 (5 bases). CDR3 length: 15 amino acids. Germline V CDR1 and CDR2: SGHTA, FQGNSA. Between the trimmed V and J ends, which lost 8 bases and 0 bases, there was a span of 17 bases. The CDR3 reads CASGIGADSSYEQYF. The CDR3 DNA is TGTGCCAGCGGAATAGGGGCCGACAGCTCCTACGAGCAGTACTTC.

The gene calls are TRBV12-2 and TRBJ2-7; TRBD2 is the table's D call and was not checked against the DNA. TRBV12-2 is reported as a pseudogene. CDR3 length equals 14 residues. Here the CDR3 reads CASRLVFSSREQYF. The CDR3 bases are TGTGCAAGTCGCTTAGTTTTTTCGAGTCGGGAGCAGTACTTC.

The rearrangement uses TRBV4-3 and TRBJ2-2, with D possibly matching TRBD2 (6 bases). The ends were cut back, 6 bases at V and 1 base at J, with 12 bases in the middle. The length of the CDR3 is 15 residues. The germline CDR1 and CDR2 sequences are LGHNA and YSLEER. The CDR3 DNA follows: TGCGCCAGCAGTCCCGGGAGCAGGAACACCGGGGAGCTGTTTTTT. Amino acids: CASSPGSRNTGELFF.

This rearrangement joins TRBV4-3 to TRBJ2-2, with TRBD2 as a possible D gene (5 bases). The V gene's germline CDR1 is LGHNA and CDR2 YSLEER. V was pared by 0 bases and J by 5 bases, with 13 bases between. CDR3 length: 16 amino acids. The CDR3 bases are TGCGCCAGCAGCCAAGATTCTGGGAGTAGAACCGGGGAGCTGTTTTTT. This codes for CASSQDSGSRTGELFF.

V gene TRBV29-1 combines with J gene TRBJ2-1; 7 nucleotides line up with TRBD1. CDR1 SQVTM and CDR2 ANQGSEA come from the germline V gene. The CDR3 covers 16 residues. The V and J ends lost 7 bases and 7 bases, in that order; junction bases with no gene match: 19. CDR3: CSGRLSSGTELNEQFF. In DNA, the CDR3 is TGCAGCGGACGACTTTCTTCCGGGACAGAGTTGAATGAGCAGTTCTTC.

The CDR3 DNA reads TGTGCCAGCAGCTTCGGGACAGGAGAAAGTTACGAGCAGTACTTC. Translated: CASSFGTGESYEQYF. The genes are TRBV7-2 and TRBJ2-7; the match to TRBD1 covers 8 bases. V shed 3 bases, J shed 4 bases, and the junction held 8 bases outside the gene matches. This CDR3 has 15 residues. In germline, CDR1 is SGHTA, CDR2 FQGNSA.

This clone has a single count. This chain joins TRBV18 and TRBJ1-1; a weak D match, TRBD1 (5 bases). Germline CDR1 KGHSH, CDR2 LQKENI. The CDR3 has 11 residues. Between the trimmed V and J ends, which lost 1 base and 10 bases, there was a span of 7 bases. As DNA, the CDR3 is TGTGCCAGCTCACCACTTCAGGGAGCTTTCTTT. This sequence encodes CASSPLQGAFF.

The CDR3 nucleotides read TGTGCCAGCAGTTCGGGGGATCAGCCCCAGCATTTT. Translated: CASSSGDQPQHF. J is TRBJ1-5 and V is TRBV28; the D gene is possibly TRBD1 (5 bases). The ends were cut back, 4 bases at V and 5 bases at J, with 6 bases in the middle. The CDR3 contains 12 residues. Germline V lookup: CDR1 MDHEN, CDR2 SYDVKM.

The chain carries TRBV4-3 and TRBJ2-5; 10 positions match TRBD2. This CDR3 is built from 18 residues. Germline CDR1 LGHNA, CDR2 YSLEER. Trimming took 2 bases from V and 5 from J; bases not matched to a gene: 14. CDR3 coding DNA: TGCGCCAGCAGCCAATTGAGGGGAGCGGGAGGGCCAGTGGAGACCCAGTACTTC. It is translated as CASSQLRGAGGPVETQYF.